These 7 T cell receptor beta chains came from one sample sequenced in a study of CD8+ T cells in alopecia areata. RNA was extracted and reverse transcribed into cDNA as the sequencing template. Clones were read by immunoSEQ multiplex PCR, and TCRdb kept only the in-frame ones, dropping some. The sample holds about 250,000 clones, around 64% seen once. Treatment: oral pan-JAK inhibitor, 5-10 mg twice daily. Sequencing was performed on CD4+ T cells sorted from blood, taken around week 54, from a patient treated with tofacitinib. These receptors originate from a human donor with alopecia areata.

This clone showed up just a few times. The rearrangement uses TRBV29-1 and TRBJ2-5; D is uncertain. Per germline, CDR1 SQVTM and CDR2 ANQGSEA. The CDR3 loop spans 14 amino acids. Trimming took off 3 bases at V and 5 bases at J, with 16 bases between the two ends. The DNA of the CDR3 is TGCAGCGTTGAGAGGACCCGGGCTATGGAGACCCAGTACTTC. Translation: CSVERTRAMETQYF.

A few counts support this clone. The chain has TRBV29-1 and TRBJ1-5; no firm D call. Germline assignment: CDR1 SQVTM and CDR2 ANQGSEA. Trimming removed 4 bases at V and 6 bases at J, with 4 bases between. The CDR3 spans 10 residues. CDR3 residues: CSVVCQPQHF. The CDR3 coding sequence is TGCAGCGTTGTTTGTCAGCCCCAGCATTTT.

The CDR3: CASSTRLAGSYNEQFF. The DNA for the CDR3 is TGTGCCAGCAGTACCCGACTAGCAGGCTCCTACAATGAGCAGTTCTTC. The chain joins TRBV25-1 to TRBJ2-1, with TRBD2 matching over 7 bases. The germline V gene encodes CDR1 MGHDK and CDR2 SYGVNS. Trimming took 5 bases from V and 0 from J; bases not matched to a gene: 7. The CDR3 loop spans 16 amino acids.

CDR3 protein: CSVDSPTGELFF. CDR3 nucleotide sequence: TGCAGCGTTGATAGTCCCACCGGGGAGCTGTTTTTT. The rearrangement joins TRBV29-1 to TRBJ2-2; D not resolved. The CDR3 loop spans 12 amino acids. The V gene lost 3 bases and the J gene lost 4 bases, with 6 bases spanning the gap. CDR1 is SQVTM, CDR2 ANQGSEA, per germline.

J is TRBJ2-7 and V is TRBV4-1; 7 bases align to TRBD2. Germline CDR1 is MGHRA and CDR2 is YSYEKL. Trimming cost V 1 base and J 4 bases; bases outside gene matches: 10. This CDR3 has 16 amino acids. CDR3 sequence: CASSQGPGTILYEQYF. The DNA of the CDR3 is TGCGCCAGCAGCCAAGGCCCCGGGACTATCTTATACGAGCAGTACTTC.

The rearrangement joins TRBV30 to TRBJ2-5; 10 positions agree with TRBD1. V trimming: 2 bases; J trimming: 8 bases; junction bases outside the gene matches: 8. The CDR3 runs to 14 residues. CDR1 is GTSNPN and CDR2 is SVGIG in the germline V gene (reference sequence). Here the CDR3 reads CAWSKSRDRGTQYF. The DNA of the CDR3 is TGTGCCTGGAGTAAGTCCCGGGACAGGGGAACCCAGTACTTC.

The chain combines TRBV2 with TRBJ2-1; no definite D call. Germline V lookup: CDR1 SNHLY, CDR2 FYNNEI. The length of the CDR3 is 11 residues. Between the trimmed V and J ends, which lost 5 bases and 16 bases, there was a span of 15 bases. This CDR3 reads CASSRDGSCFF. The CDR3 DNA reads as TGTGCCAGCAGTCGCGACGGTTCTTGCTTCTTC. The entire variable domain, with the rest obtained from reference TRBV2 and TRBJ2-1, is as follows: EPEVTQTPSHQVTQMGQEVILRCVPISNHLYFYWYRQILGQKVEFLVSFYNNEISEKSEIFDDQFSVERPDGSNFTLKIRSTKLEDSAMYFCASSRDGSCFFGPGTRLTVL.